This T cell receptor beta chain was captured by sequencing in a study of blood T cell repertoires in COVID-19. The germline V and J ends were trimmed by 5 bases and 4 bases, with 8 bases remaining between them. This CDR3 is built from 13 residues. Germline-derived CDR1 and CDR2 are SGHTA and FQGTGA. Data came from immunoSEQ multiplex PCR; TCRdb stores just in-frame clones and leaves some out. Of roughly 160,000 clones listed, approximately 82% are singletons. The sequenced sample consisted of PBMCs or T cells enriched from blood (not recorded which). This receptor was obtained from a man in his sixties who had recovered from COVID-19. This chain joins TRBV7-3 and TRBJ2-2; possible D gene TRBD1, 5 bases. CDR3 DNA sequence: TGTGCCAGCAGCAAAACAGGCACCGGGGAGCTGTTTTTT. This sequence encodes CASSKTGTGELFF.